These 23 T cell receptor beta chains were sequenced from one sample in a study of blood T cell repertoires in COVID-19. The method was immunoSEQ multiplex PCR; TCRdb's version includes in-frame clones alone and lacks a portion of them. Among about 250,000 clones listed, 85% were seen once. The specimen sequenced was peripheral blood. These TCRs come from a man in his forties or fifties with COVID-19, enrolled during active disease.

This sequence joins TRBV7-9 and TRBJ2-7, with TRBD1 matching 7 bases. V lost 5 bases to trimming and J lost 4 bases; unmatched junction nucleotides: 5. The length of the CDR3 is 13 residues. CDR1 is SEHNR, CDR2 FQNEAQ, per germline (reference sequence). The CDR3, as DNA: TGTGCCAGCAGCCACAGGGGTTTTTACGAGCAGTACTTC. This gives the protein CASSHRGFYEQYF.

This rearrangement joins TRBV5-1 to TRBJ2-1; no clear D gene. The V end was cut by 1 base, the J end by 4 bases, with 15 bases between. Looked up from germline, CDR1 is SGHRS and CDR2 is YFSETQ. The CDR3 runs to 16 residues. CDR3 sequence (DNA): TGCGCCAGCAGCTTGATGGCTACAGCTTCTTACAATGAGCAGTTCTTC. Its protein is CASSLMATASYNEQFF.

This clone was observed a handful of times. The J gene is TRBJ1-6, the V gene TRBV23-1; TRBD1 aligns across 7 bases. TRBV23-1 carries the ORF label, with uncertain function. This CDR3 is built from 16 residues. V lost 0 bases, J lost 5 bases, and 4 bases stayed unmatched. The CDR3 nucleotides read TGCGCCAGCAGTCAATCGTGGGACAGAAATAATTCACCCCTCCACTTT. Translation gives CASSQSWDRNNSPLHF.

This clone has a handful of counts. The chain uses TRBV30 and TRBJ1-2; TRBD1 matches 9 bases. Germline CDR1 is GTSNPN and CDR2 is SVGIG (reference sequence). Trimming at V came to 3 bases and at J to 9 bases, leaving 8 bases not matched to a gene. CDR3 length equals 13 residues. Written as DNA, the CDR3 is TGTGCCTGGAGCTCCACAGGGGGCCGGAGCTACACCTTC. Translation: CAWSSTGGRSYTF.

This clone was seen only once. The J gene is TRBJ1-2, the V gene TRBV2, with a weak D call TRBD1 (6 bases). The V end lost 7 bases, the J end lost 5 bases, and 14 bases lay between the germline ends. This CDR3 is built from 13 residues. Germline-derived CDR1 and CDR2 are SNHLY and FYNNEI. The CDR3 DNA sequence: TGTGCCAGCACCCGGGACACTGGGTATGGCTACACCTTC. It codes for CASTRDTGYGYTF.

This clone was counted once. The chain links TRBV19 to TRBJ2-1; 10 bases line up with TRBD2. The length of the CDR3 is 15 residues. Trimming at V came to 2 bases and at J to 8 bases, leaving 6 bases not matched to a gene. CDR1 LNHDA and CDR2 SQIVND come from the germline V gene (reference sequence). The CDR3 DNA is TGTGCCAGTAGTATACCTAGCGGGGGAAGGGATGAGCAGTTCTTC. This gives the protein CASSIPSGGRDEQFF. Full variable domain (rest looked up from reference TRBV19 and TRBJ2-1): DGGITQSPKYLFRKEGQNVTLSCEQNLNHDAMYWYRQDPGQGLRLIYYSQIVNDFQKGDIAEGYSVSREKKESFPLTVTSAQKNPTAFYLCASSIPSGGRDEQFFGPGTRLTVL.

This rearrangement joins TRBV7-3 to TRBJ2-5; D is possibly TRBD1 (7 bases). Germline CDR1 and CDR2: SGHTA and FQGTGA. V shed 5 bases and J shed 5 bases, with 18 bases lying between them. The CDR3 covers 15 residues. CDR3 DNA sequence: TGTGCCAGCAGCCCAGGAGACAGGGACTGGGAGACCCAGTACTTC. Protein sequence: CASSPGDRDWETQYF.

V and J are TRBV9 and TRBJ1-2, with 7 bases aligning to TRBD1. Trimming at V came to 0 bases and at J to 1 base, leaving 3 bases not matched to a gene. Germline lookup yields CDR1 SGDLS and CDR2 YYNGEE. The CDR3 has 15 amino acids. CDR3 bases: TGTGCCAGCAGCGTAGAGGACAGGAGTAACTATGGCTACACCTTC. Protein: CASSVEDRSNYGYTF.

The CDR3 DNA sequence: TGTGCCAGCCTCGGACAGAAAGGGGCGATACACGAGCAGTACTTC. Protein product: CASLGQKGAIHEQYF. The chain uses TRBV7-9 and TRBJ2-7; a possible D gene is TRBD1 (6 bases). Germline V gene lookup returns CDR1 SEHNR and CDR2 FQNEAQ (reference sequence). Trimming shortened V by 8 bases and J by 5 bases, and 22 bases separated the two germline ends. The CDR3 has 15 amino acids.

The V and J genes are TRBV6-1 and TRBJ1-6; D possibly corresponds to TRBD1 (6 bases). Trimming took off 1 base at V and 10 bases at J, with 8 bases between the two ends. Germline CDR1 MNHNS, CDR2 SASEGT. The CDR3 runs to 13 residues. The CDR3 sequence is CASSEGRGSPLHF. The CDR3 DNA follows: TGTGCCAGCAGTGAAGGCAGGGGCTCACCCCTCCACTTT.

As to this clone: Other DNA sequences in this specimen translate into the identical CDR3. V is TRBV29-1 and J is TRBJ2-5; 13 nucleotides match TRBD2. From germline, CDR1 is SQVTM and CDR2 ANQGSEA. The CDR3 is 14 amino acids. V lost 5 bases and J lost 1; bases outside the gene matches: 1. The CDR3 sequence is CSVRTSGGQETQYF. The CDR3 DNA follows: TGCAGCGTTCGGACTAGCGGGGGCCAAGAGACCCAGTACTTC.

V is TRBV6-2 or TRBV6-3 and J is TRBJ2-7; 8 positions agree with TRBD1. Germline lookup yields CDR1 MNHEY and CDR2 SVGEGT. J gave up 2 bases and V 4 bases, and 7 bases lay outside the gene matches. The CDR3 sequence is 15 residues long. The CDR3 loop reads CASSSLQGAPYEQYF. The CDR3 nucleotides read TGTGCCAGCAGTTCCCTGCAGGGGGCTCCCTACGAGCAGTACTTC.

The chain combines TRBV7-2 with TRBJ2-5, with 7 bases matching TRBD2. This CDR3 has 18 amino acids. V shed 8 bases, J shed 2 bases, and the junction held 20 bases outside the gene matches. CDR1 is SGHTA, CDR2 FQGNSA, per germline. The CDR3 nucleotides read TGTGCCAGCCTCTTAGGGGCGAGGGGCGGGGGATCGCAAGAGACCCAGTACTTC. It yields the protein CASLLGARGGGSQETQYF. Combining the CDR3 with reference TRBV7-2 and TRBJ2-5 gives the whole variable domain GAGVSQSPSNKVTEKGKDVELRCDPISGHTALYWYRQSLGQGLEFLIYFQGNSAPDKSGLPSDRFSAERTGGSVSTLTIQRTQQEDSAVYLCASLLGARGGGSQETQYFGPGTRLLVL.

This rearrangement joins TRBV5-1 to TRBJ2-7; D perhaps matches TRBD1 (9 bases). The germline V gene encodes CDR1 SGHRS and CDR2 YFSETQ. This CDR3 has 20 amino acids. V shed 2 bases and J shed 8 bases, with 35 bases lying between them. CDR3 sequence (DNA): TGCGCCAGCAGCTTCACCCTACCGGGACAGGGTAGCGGGGAGGGAACGCAGCAGTACTTC. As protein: CASSFTLPGQGSGEGTQQYF.

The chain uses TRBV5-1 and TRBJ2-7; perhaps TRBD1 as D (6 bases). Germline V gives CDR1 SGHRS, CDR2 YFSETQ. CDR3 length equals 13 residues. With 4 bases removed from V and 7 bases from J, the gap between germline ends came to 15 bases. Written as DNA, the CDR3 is TGCGCCAGCAGCCCGACAGGTTCAGGGGAGCAGTACTTC. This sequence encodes CASSPTGSGEQYF.

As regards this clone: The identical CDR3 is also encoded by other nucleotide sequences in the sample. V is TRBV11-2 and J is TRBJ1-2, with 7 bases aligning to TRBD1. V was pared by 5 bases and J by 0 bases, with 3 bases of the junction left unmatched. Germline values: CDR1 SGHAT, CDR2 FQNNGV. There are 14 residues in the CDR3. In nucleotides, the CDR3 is TGTGCCAGCAGCCCAGGACAGGCTAACTATGGCTACACCTTC. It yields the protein CASSPGQANYGYTF. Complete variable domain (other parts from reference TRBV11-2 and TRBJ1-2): EAGVAQSPRYKIIEKRQSVAFWCNPISGHATLYWYQQILGQGPKLLIQFQNNGVVDDSQLPKDRFSAERLKGVDSTLKIQPAKLEDSAVYLCASSPGQANYGYTFGSGTRLTVV.

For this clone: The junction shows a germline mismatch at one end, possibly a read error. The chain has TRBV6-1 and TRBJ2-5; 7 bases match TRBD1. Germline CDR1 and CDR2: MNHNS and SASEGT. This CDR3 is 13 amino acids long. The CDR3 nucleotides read TGTGCCAGCAGAGAAGGGGGCGTCGAGACCCAGTACTTC. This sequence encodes CASREGGVETQYF.

CDR3 DNA sequence: TGTGCCAGCAGCCAAGATTTGGTGGGACTAGCGGCCTACACCGGGGAGCTGTTTTTT. It translates to CASSQDLVGLAAYTGELFF. The chain employs TRBV4-2 and TRBJ2-2; 11 bases fit TRBD2. The V gene's germline CDR1 is LGHNA and CDR2 YNFKEQ. V was clipped by 0 bases and J by 3 bases; unmatched bases: 9. This CDR3 contains 19 residues.

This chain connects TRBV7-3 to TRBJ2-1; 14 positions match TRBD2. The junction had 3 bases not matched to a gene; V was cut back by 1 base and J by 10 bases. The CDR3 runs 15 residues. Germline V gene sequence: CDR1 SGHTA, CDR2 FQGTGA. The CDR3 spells CASSLMGLAGDEQFF. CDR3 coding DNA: TGTGCCAGCAGCTTAATGGGACTAGCGGGGGACGAGCAGTTCTTC.

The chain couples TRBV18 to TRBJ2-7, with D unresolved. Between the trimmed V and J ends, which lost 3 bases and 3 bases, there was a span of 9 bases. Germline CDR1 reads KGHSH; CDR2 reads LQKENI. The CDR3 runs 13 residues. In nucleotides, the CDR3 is TGTGCCAGCTCACCTATCACTGACTACGAGCAGTACTTC. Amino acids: CASSPITDYEQYF.

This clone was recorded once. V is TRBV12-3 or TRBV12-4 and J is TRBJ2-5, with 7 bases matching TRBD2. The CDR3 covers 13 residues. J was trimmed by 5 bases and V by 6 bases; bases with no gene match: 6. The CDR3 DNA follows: TGTGCCAGCAGCCCTCGAGCGGGGGAGACCCAGTACTTC. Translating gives CASSPRAGETQYF.

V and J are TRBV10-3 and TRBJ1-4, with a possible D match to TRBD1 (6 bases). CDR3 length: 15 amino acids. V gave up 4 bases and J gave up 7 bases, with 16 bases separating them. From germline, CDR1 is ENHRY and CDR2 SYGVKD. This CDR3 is CAISGTTGWGEKLFF. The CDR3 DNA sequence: TGTGCCATCAGTGGAACAACAGGGTGGGGTGAAAAACTGTTTTTT.

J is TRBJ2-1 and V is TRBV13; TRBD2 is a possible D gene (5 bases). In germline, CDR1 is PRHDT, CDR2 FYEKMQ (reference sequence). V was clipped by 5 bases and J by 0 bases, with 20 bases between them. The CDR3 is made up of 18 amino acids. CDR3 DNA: TGTGCCAGCAGCGTGAAATGGACTGCCATAAGCTCCTACAATGAGCAGTTCTTC. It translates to CASSVKWTAISSYNEQFF.